This T cell receptor (beta chain) was profiled in a study of graft-versus-host responses after intestinal transplantation. About the research overall: Transplant types were multivisceral, liver-intestinal, or isolated intestinal. The study gave all recipients anti-thymocyte globulin induction, then tacrolimus and steroids for two to three years.

Study-level results: Recipient marrow held GvH clones, some first seen in ileum or blood.

Sequenced by immunoSEQ multiplex PCR; TCRdb stores in-frame clones only, minus some. The sample includes approximately 68,000 clones, roughly 90% of them seen just once. As to this clone: Its target is unknown.

The CDR3 loop spans 16 amino acids. Germline values: CDR1 MDHEN, CDR2 SYDVKM. The V gene lost 5 bases and the J gene lost 1 base, with 17 bases spanning the gap. The rearrangement uses TRBV28 and TRBJ1-1; tentatively, D is TRBD1 (6 bases). This TCR was sampled from a human donor who was the organ donor for an intestinal transplant. The input for sequencing was unstimulated CD8+ T cells sorted from spleen or lymph node cells, taken before transplant. The CDR3 loop is CASSHPENRANTEAFF. Here the CDR3 DNA reads TGTGCCAGCAGTCATCCCGAAAACAGGGCGAACACTGAAGCTTTCTTT.